This T cell receptor beta chain was profiled in a study of cytomegalovirus exposure and HLA in healthy donors. A word on this clone: What it binds is not known.

The study's findings and limits: The number of N-insertions in an Asian-associated ancestry cluster was reportedly below the 666-donor mean in a later analysis.

The CDR3 has 15 amino acids. V lost 0 bases, J lost 5 bases, and 4 bases stayed unmatched. Germline CDR1 reads LGHNA; CDR2 reads YSLEER. The study ran its PCR with 60 Vbeta and 13 Jbeta primers. TCRdb keeps only in-frame clones here, not all; method: immunoSEQ multiplex PCR. Of 150,000 or so clones listed, roughly four fifths are singletons. The sequence was collected from a male donor in good health and CMV-seropositive. Sequenced: PBMCs. This chain connects TRBV4-3 to TRBJ2-1; 7 nucleotides line up with TRBD2. The CDR3 here is CASSQEGGGDNEQFF. Here the CDR3 DNA reads TGCGCCAGCAGCCAAGAGGGGGGGGGAGACAATGAGCAGTTCTTC.